Here is one TCR beta chain with its context. Its specificity is not known. This CDR3 is built from 14 residues. The germline CDR1 and CDR2 sequences are MNHEY and SVGEGT. V was clipped by 9 bases and J by 5 bases, with 17 bases between them. The data originate from a study of blood T cells in healthy people across ages. Study-wide results and caveats: In the absence of known donor CMV status, changes in expanded clonotypes were possibly confounded.

Together with a sample-barcoded 5' primer, a J-beta primer mix was included in a second PCR lasting roughly 6 to 12 cycles. No fewer than 2.5 million CDR3-containing paired-end reads came from each sample. One entry per CDR3 protein results from TCRdb running MiXCR on the 5' RACE reads. The table has hundreds of thousands of distinct CDR3 sequences, over 45% seen once; the top ten hold approximately 20%. Sequenced material: blood. The receptor comes from a man in his thirties or forties in good health. This chain uses TRBV6-2 or TRBV6-3 with TRBJ2-1, with D possibly being TRBD1 or TRBD2 (6 bases each). The DNA for the CDR3 is TGTGCCAGGGGGTCCTACAGGGAGGACAATGAGCAGTTCTTC. Amino acids: CARGSYREDNEQFF.